This TCR beta chain was sequenced during a study of T cells of healthy individuals. Germline CDR1 reads DFQATT; CDR2 reads SNEGSKA (reference sequence). The CDR3 loop spans 11 amino acids. The V and J ends lost 3 bases and 5 bases respectively, with 7 bases between them. Each CDR3 protein is one row after TCRdb ran MiXCR on the 5' RACE reads. This table holds roughly 87,000 distinct CDR3 sequences, 17% found once. This clonotype originated in a human donor in good health. The chain joins TRBV20-1 to TRBJ1-1, with D hard to call. For the CDR3, the DNA is TGCAGTGCTAGGTGGGGAACTGAAGCTTTCTTT. This encodes CSARWGTEAFF.